These T cell receptor beta chains were read from a single sample in a study of regulatory T cells in long-lasting Graves disease. TCRdb called the multiplex PCR reads again in MiXCR, with one record for every CDR3 protein. The sample consists of more than 650,000 distinct CDR3 sequences, around 30% of them appearing once. The starting material was peripheral blood mononuclear cells (PBMCs), obtained when the disease was refractory, from a patient treated with antithyroid drugs. These receptors came from a female donor with Graves disease. The CDR3 runs from the conserved cysteine through the conserved F or W. D genes are given only for firm matches. The size field is filled for only some rows; it gives once, few, many or a size class.

v_call,d_call,clone_size,j_call,cdr3_nt,cdr3_aa
TRBV20-1,TRBD1,.,TRBJ1-1,TGCAGTGCTAGAAAACCGGGACAGCAGAACACTGAAGCTTTCTTT,CSARKPGQQNTEAFF
TRBV5-1,TRBD1,.,TRBJ1-4,TGCGCCAGCAGCTTGTGGAGGGGGCGCCGATCGGGTGAAAAACTGTTTTTT,CASSLWRGRRSGEKLFF
TRBV28,.,.,TRBJ2-3,TGTGCCAGCAGTCTAACTAGGGATACGCAGTATTTT,CASSLTRDTQYF
TRBV19,TRBD2,.,TRBJ2-5,TGTGCCAGTAGTATAGTTCATCGGGGACTAGCGGGCCAAGAGACCCAGTACTTC,CASSIVHRGLAGQETQYF
TRBV13,.,.,TRBJ2-7,TGTGCCAGCAGCGGGAACGCCTACGAGCAGTACTTC,CASSGNAYEQYF
TRBV9,TRBD1,few,TRBJ1-3,TGTGCCAGCAGCCGGGGACAGGGAAACTCTGGAAACACCATATATTTT,CASSRGQGNSGNTIYF
TRBV5-1,.,.,TRBJ1-1,TGCGCCAGCAGCCCGGAGGCCCCCCCTAGACCAGCTTTCTTT,CASSPEAPPRPAFF
TRBV6-2/TRBV6-3,TRBD1,.,TRBJ1-1,TGTGCCTGCAGTTACCGGGACAGGGCCACTGAAGCTTTCTTT,CACSYRDRATEAFF
TRBV3-1,TRBD1,few,TRBJ2-5,TGTGCCAGCAGCCACGGACAGGGGGGGGGGGTGGCGACCCAGTACTTC,CASSHGQGGGVATQYF
TRBV2,.,.,TRBJ1-1,TGTGCCAGCACCCTGGGAAGGGGCCGGAACACTGAAGCTTTCTTT,CASTLGRGRNTEAFF
TRBV5-1,.,.,TRBJ2-5,TGCGCCAGCAGCCCACAGGGTTGGCAAGAGACCCAGTACTTC,CASSPQGWQETQYF
TRBV12-3/TRBV12-4,.,many,TRBJ1-1,TGTGCCAGCAGGCCACTACTTCGGACGAAAGAGGCTTTCTTT,CASRPLLRTKEAFF
TRBV6-2/TRBV6-3,.,.,TRBJ2-7,TGTGCCAGCAGTTACTTGGTAGGGGACGAGCAGTACTTC,CASSYLVGDEQYF
TRBV6-2/TRBV6-3,.,.,TRBJ1-1,TGTGCCAGCAGGGGACTGACGAGCACTGAAGCTTTCTTT,CASRGLTSTEAFF
TRBV2,TRBD1,many,TRBJ1-1,TGTGCCAGCAGTGTACTAGGGGGCAGGGGCACTGAAGCTTTCTTT,CASSVLGGRGTEAFF
TRBV6-5,.,few,TRBJ2-5,TGTGCCAGCAGTTACTCAGGGGGTTTTAAGGTCCAAGAGACCCAGTACTTC,CASSYSGGFKVQETQYF
TRBV7-9,.,many,TRBJ1-2,TGTGCCAGCAGCTTAGACGGCCCCTCTAACTATGGCTACACCTTC,CASSLDGPSNYGYTF
TRBV7-9,.,few,TRBJ2-5,TGTGCCAGCAGCATCGGGATAGCCAGCGAGACCCAGTACTTC,CASSIGIASETQYF
TRBV3-1,.,.,TRBJ1-2,TGTGCCAGCAGCCAAGCGGGGGCGGGGGACTATGGCTACACCTTC,CASSQAGAGDYGYTF
TRBV7-2,.,.,TRBJ1-2,TGTGCCAGCAGCTCGCCTGGGGCCGACTATGGCTACACCTTC,CASSSPGADYGYTF
TRBV19,.,few,TRBJ1-1,TGTGCCAGTAGTACAATAGACCGGGCGGACACTGAAGCTTTCTTT,CASSTIDRADTEAFF
TRBV5-1,.,many,TRBJ1-1,TGTGCCAGCTCATTACAGGAGAACACTGAAGCTTTCTTT,CASSLQENTEAFF
TRBV10-3,TRBD2,few,TRBJ2-7,TGTGCCATCAGTGAGACCCAGCGGGGCCAGTACTTC,CAISETQRGQYF
TRBV19,TRBD1,few,TRBJ1-5,TGTGCCAGTAAGCGGGACAGGGAGAAACAGCCCCAGCATTTT,CASKRDREKQPQHF
TRBV27,.,many,TRBJ2-2,TGTGCCAGCAGTATTTACACCGGGGAGCTGTTTTTT,CASSIYTGELFF
TRBV29-1,.,.,TRBJ1-1,TGCAGCGTTGAAGAGGGGGTTTACACTGAAGCTTTCTTT,CSVEEGVYTEAFF
TRBV5-4,TRBD2,.,TRBJ2-5,TGTGCCAGCAGATTAGCGGGAAGAGGGGAGACGTACTTC,CASRLAGRGETYF
TRBV6-1,.,few,TRBJ1-1,TGTGCCACCCGTCTGGGGAACACTGAAGCTTTCTTT,CATRLGNTEAFF
TRBV19,TRBD1,few,TRBJ1-2,TGTGCCAGTAGTATCCCTGGACAGGAACTCTATGGCTACACCTTC,CASSIPGQELYGYTF
TRBV6-1,TRBD1,few,TRBJ1-5,TGTGCCAGCAGACCTCCGGGACAGAGCAATCAGCCCCAGCATTTT,CASRPPGQSNQPQHF
TRBV20-1,.,once,TRBJ1-1,TGCAGTGCTAGAGCTCGGACAGTTAACACTGAAGCTTTCTTT,CSARARTVNTEAFF
TRBV7-9,TRBD2,few,TRBJ2-7,TGTGCCAGCAGCTCACCGGGACTAGCGATATACGAGCAGTACTTC,CASSSPGLAIYEQYF
TRBV20-1,.,.,TRBJ2-7,TGCAGTGCCTCCCCGTACCCGAGGAGCTCCTACGAGCAGTACTTC,CSASPYPRSSYEQYF
TRBV12-5,.,few,TRBJ1-1,TGTGCTAGTGGCGGGCCGAACACTGAAGCTTTCTTT,CASGGPNTEAFF
TRBV30,TRBD2,few,TRBJ2-7,TGTGCCTGGAGTTCCGGGGTAGCGGGACCTGTGTACGAGCAGTACTTC,CAWSSGVAGPVYEQYF
TRBV6-2/TRBV6-3,.,.,TRBJ2-7,TGTGCCAGCAGTTACTGGCCTAGCCGCGAGCAGTACTTC,CASSYWPSREQYF
TRBV19,TRBD1,.,TRBJ1-1,TGTGCCAGTCCCCAGGGGGCTAAGAACACTGAAGCTTTCTTT,CASPQGAKNTEAFF
TRBV6-1,TRBD1,few,TRBJ1-5,TGTGCCAGCAGGCCTGGACAGGGTATTCGTCAGCCCCAGCATTTT,CASRPGQGIRQPQHF
TRBV6-1,TRBD2,.,TRBJ2-2,TGTGCCAGCACCCGACTAGCGGGGTCGAACACCGGGGAGCTGTTTTTT,CASTRLAGSNTGELFF
TRBV5-1,.,.,TRBJ2-7,TGCGCCAGCAGCCAGTCACAGGCCGGCGAGCAGTACTTC,CASSQSQAGEQYF